This T cell receptor (beta chain) was observed in a study of PD-L1 blockade in urothelial cancer. About the research overall: Prior chemotherapy regimens per patient numbered 0 to 3.

Data came from immunoSEQ multiplex PCR; TCRdb stores just in-frame clones and leaves some out. The table lists more than 80,000 clones, 82% of them singletons. Concerning this clone itself: Other DNA sequences from this sample encode an identical CDR3 as well.

There are 13 residues in the CDR3. Trimming cost V 6 bases and J 7 bases; bases outside gene matches: 5. Germline V gene sequence: CDR1 KGHSH, CDR2 LQKENI. The receptor was derived from a man in his 70s with urothelial cancer. Sequencing used PBMCs, obtained around atezolizumab (anti-PD-L1) treatment. The chain carries TRBV18 and TRBJ1-5; TRBD1 aligns across 8 bases. The CDR3 DNA follows: TGTGCCAGCTCCGGGACAGGTACCCAGCCCCAGCATTTT. It encodes CASSGTGTQPQHF.